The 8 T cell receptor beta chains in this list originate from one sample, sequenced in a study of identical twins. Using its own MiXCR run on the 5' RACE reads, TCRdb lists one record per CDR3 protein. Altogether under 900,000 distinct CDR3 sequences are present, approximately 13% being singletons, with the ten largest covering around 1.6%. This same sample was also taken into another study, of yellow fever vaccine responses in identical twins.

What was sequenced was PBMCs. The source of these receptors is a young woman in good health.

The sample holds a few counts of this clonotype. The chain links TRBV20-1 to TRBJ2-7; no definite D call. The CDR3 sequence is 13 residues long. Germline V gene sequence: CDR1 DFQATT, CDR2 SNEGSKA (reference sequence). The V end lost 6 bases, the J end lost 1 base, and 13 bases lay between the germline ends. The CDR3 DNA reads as TGCAGTGCCCCCGGAGACGCTTCCTACGAGCAGTACGTC. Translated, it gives CSAPGDASYEQYV.

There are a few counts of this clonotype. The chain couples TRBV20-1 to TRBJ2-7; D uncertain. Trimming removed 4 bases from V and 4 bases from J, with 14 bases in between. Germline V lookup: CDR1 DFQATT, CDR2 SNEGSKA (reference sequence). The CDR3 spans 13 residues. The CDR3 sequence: CSAKNLDGYEQYV. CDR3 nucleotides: TGCAGTGCTAAGAACCTAGACGGGTACGAGCAGTACGTC.

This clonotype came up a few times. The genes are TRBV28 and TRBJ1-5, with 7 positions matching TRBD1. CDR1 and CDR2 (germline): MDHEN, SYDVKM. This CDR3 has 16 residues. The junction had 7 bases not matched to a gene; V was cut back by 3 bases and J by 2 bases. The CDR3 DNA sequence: TGTGCCAGCAGTTTCCATACTACAGGGGGCAATCAGCCCCAGCATTTT. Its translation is CASSFHTTGGNQPQHF.

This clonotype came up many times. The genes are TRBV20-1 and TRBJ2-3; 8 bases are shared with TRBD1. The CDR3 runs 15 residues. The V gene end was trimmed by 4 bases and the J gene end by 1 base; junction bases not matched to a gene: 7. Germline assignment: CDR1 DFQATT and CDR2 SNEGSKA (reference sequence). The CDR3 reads CSATPPGQGTDTQYF. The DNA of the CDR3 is TGCAGTGCTACTCCACCGGGACAGGGCACAGATACGCAGTATTTT.

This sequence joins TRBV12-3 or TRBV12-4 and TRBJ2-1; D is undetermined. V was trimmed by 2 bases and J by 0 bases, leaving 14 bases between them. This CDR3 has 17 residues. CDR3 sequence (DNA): TGTGCCAGCAGTTTACTAGTCAGTACAAGCTCCTACAATGAGCAGTTCTTC. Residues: CASSLLVSTSSYNEQFF.

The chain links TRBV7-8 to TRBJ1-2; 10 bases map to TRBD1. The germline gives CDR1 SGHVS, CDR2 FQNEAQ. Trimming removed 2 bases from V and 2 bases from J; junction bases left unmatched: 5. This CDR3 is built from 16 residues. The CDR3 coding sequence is TGTGCCAGCAGCTTATTTGGGACAGGGGCCAACTATGGCTACACCTTC. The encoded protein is CASSLFGTGANYGYTF.

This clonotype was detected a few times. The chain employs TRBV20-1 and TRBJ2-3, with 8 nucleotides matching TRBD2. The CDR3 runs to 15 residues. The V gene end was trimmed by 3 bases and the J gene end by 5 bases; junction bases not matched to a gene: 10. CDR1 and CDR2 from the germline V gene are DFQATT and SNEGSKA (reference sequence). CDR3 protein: CSASPGGRLGDTQYF. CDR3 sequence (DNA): TGCAGTGCTAGCCCGGGCGGGAGGTTAGGAGATACGCAGTATTTT.

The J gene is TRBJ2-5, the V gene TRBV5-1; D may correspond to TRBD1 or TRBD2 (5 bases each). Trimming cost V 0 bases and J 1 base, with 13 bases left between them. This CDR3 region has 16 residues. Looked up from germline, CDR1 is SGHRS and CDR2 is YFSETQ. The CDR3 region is CASSLGFSGAQETQYF. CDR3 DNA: TGCGCCAGCAGCTTGGGGTTTTCCGGGGCCCAAGAGACCCAGTACTTC.